The table lists the clone carrying this TCR beta chain with a few counts. The CDR3 consists of 15 residues. J was trimmed by 4 bases and V by 2 bases; bases with no gene match: 4. Germline CDR1 and CDR2: SGHDT and YYEEEE. TCRdb independently ran MiXCR on the 5' RACE reads; one entry per CDR3 protein. Of approximately 40,000 distinct CDR3 sequences in the sample, approximately 30% were seen once. This sequence joins TRBV5-6 and TRBJ2-1, with TRBD2 identical over 9 bases. The sequencing input was tumor-infiltrating memory CD4+ T cells sorted from the breast tumor. Subset in this sample: memory CD4+ T cells, CD4+CD45RO+CD25-. The receptor was derived from a female donor with breast cancer. The CDR3 sequence: CASSFGLAGYNEQFF. CDR3 bases: TGTGCCAGCAGCTTTGGCCTAGCGGGGTACAATGAGCAGTTCTTC. Drawing the rest from reference TRBV5-6 and TRBJ2-1, the complete variable domain is DAGVTQSPTHLIKTRGQQVTLRCSPKSGHDTVSWYQQALGQGPQFIFQYYEEEERQRGNFPDRFSGHQFPNYSSELNVNALLLGDSALYLCASSFGLAGYNEQFFGPGTRLTVL.